This paragraph covers one TCR beta chain sequence. This sample is part of a study of regulatory T cells in long-lasting Graves disease. Specified time point: persistent/refractory GD, antithyroid drugs over 5 years with positive TRAb. PBMCs were the source of the RNA used for TCR sequencing. Germline V gives CDR1 SQVTM, CDR2 ANQGSEA. Trimming took off 4 bases at V and 6 bases at J, with 12 bases between the two ends. The CDR3 is made up of 12 amino acids. TCR beta libraries were built with iRepertoire HTBI primers and Arm-PCR of CDR3 regions. Each CDR3 protein is one row after TCRdb ran MiXCR on the multiplex PCR reads. The repertoire holds approximately 690,000 distinct CDR3 sequences, with about 30% as singletons.

This receptor was obtained from a female donor with Graves disease. The sequencing used peripheral blood mononuclear cells (PBMCs), collected when the disease was refractory, from a patient treated with antithyroid drugs. This chain joins TRBV29-1 and TRBJ1-1, with D possibly matching TRBD1 (5 bases). The CDR3 sequence: CSVVGEEAEAFF. The CDR3 DNA reads TGCAGCGTTGTGGGGGAAGAAGCTGAAGCTTTCTTT.